The present TCR beta chain was sequenced within a study of blood T cell repertoires in COVID-19. The data were produced by immunoSEQ multiplex PCR, yet TCRdb's version contains in-frame clones alone and is incomplete. In the table there are 200,000 to 250,000 clones, roughly 84% of which are singletons. Trimming left V 3 bases short and J 10 bases short, with 10 bases between. Germline CDR1 is SGDLS and CDR2 is YYNGEE. This CDR3 is 12 amino acids long. Individuals aged 18 to 89 years were recruited from 24 US areas. Clinical history as reported by participants underpinned cohort assignment. The chain is built from TRBV9 and TRBJ1-4; D possibly corresponds to TRBD1 (5 bases). The clonotype comes from a man aged 30 to 39 in a cohort exposed to, infected with or recovered from COVID-19 (not recorded which). Sequenced material: PBMCs or T cells enriched from blood (not recorded which). Here the CDR3 DNA reads TGTGCCAGCAGCGCCTCCGGGGGAAAACTGTTTTTT. Its protein is CASSASGGKLFF. Complete variable domain (other parts from reference TRBV9 and TRBJ1-4): DSGVTQTPKHLITATGQRVTLRCSPRSGDLSVYWYQQSLDQGLQFLIQYYNGEERAKGNILERFSAQQFPDLHSELNLSSLELGDSALYFCASSASGGKLFFGSGTQLSVL.